This T cell receptor beta chain originates from a study of cytotoxic CD8 clonotypes in ibrutinib-treated CLL. Overall study context: Enrolment comprised some twelve relapsed/refractory and over 14 treatment-naive patients; some 18 were IGHV unmutated.

Germline lookup yields CDR1 MNHEY and CDR2 SMNVEV (reference sequence). This CDR3 contains 15 residues. Between the trimmed V and J ends, which lost 2 bases and 4 bases, there was a span of 12 bases. Assay: immunoSEQ multiplex PCR; the TCRdb copy retains only in-frame clones and omits some. This table holds about 140,000 clones, approximately 77% found once. The chain joins TRBV27 to TRBJ2-1; D gene uncertain. The origin of this receptor is a human donor with chronic lymphocytic leukemia. The specimen was PBMCs, collected after 12 months of ibrutinib treatment. CDR3: CASSLLGQAYNEQFF. The CDR3 nucleotides are TGTGCCAGCAGTTTACTGGGTCAGGCTTACAATGAGCAGTTCTTC.